This T cell receptor beta chain was obtained from a study of cytomegalovirus exposure and HLA in healthy donors. Points from the study as a whole: The study put roughly 160 TCR beta chains on its list as cytomegalovirus-associated. Reports credit the classifier with highly specific, highly sensitive diagnosis of cytomegalovirus status.

The donors were part of the validation cohort of over a hundred subjects. That cohort was separate from the first cohort, which comprised 500 to 700 subjects. Using immunoSEQ multiplex PCR, the repertoire was profiled, and TCRdb retains in-frame clones only, with some absent. The sample shows 220,000 or so clones, roughly 87% of them seen only once. The trim removed 2 bases at V and 6 bases at J, leaving 7 bases unmatched. The CDR3 runs 16 residues. The V gene's germline CDR1 is MNHEY and CDR2 SVGAGI. Turning to this clone: The target antigen is unknown.

The chain has TRBV6-5 and TRBJ2-1; 10 bases align to TRBD2. This clonotype was sampled from a woman between 18 and 29 years old in good health and CMV-seropositive. The material sequenced was PBMCs. The CDR3 bases are TGTGCCAGCAGTTACGGGGCTAGCGGGAGTATCAATGAGCAGTTCTTC. It specifies CASSYGASGSINEQFF.